This T cell receptor beta chain was recovered during a study of cytomegalovirus exposure and HLA in healthy donors. The V and J ends lost 2 bases and 2 bases, in that order; junction bases with no gene match: 0. CDR1 is MGHDK, CDR2 SYGVNS, per germline. This CDR3 contains 13 residues. Primers for the PCR totalled 60 Vbeta and 13 Jbeta. Repertoires were generated with immunoSEQ multiplex PCR, while TCRdb's copy carries only in-frame clones and drops some. In the table there are 140,000 to 150,000 clones, roughly 80% of which are singletons. The J gene is TRBJ2-7, the V gene TRBV25-1; 7 nucleotides line up with TRBD2. This clonotype originated in a man in his forties or fifties in good health and CMV-seropositive. Sequencing was carried out using PBMCs. The CDR3 is CASSELAAYEQYF. The CDR3 region has the DNA TGTGCCAGCAGTGAACTAGCGGCCTACGAGCAGTACTTC.